This is a list of T cell receptor beta chains from one sample in a study of T-cell memory formation after mild COVID-19. Each CDR3 protein is one row after TCRdb ran MiXCR on the 5' RACE reads. The sample yields a few hundred thousand distinct CDR3 sequences, roughly 26% seen once. What was sequenced was PBMCs or a T cell subset sorted from them (not recorded which). These receptors were obtained from an adult woman who had mild COVID-19 (a few samples of this study predate the infection). Cell type and time point are not known. Each CDR3 is given with its conserved first and last residue. The D gene is left open where the match is weak. Clone size appears in some rows only: once, few, many, or a class for an expanded clone.

v_call	d_call	clone_size	j_call	cdr3_nt	cdr3_aa
TRBV20-1	NA	NA	TRBJ2-7	TGCAGTGCTAGCCTGCCGGGTATTTACGAGCAGTACTTC	CSASLPGIYEQYF
TRBV25-1	NA	few	TRBJ1-1	TGTGCCAGCAAGAGGGGGTGGACTGAAGCTTTCTTT	CASKRGWTEAFF
TRBV4-2	NA	NA	TRBJ2-7	TGTGCCAGCAGCCAAGGAAGCGGAACCTACGAGCAGTACTTC	CASSQGSGTYEQYF
TRBV13	NA	NA	TRBJ2-5	TGTGCCAGCAGCTTAGGTCGAATACAAGAGACCCAGTACTTC	CASSLGRIQETQYF
TRBV11-2	NA	many	TRBJ2-2	TGTGCCAGCAGCTTCCGACGGCAGGCGAACACCGGGGAGCTGTTTTTT	CASSFRRQANTGELFF
TRBV5-1	NA	few	TRBJ2-3	TGCGCCAGCAGCGGGATCTCAGATACGCAGTATTTT	CASSGISDTQYF
TRBV27	NA	NA	TRBJ2-7	TGTGCCAGCAGTCCGGGTCGCCTCCTCTACGAGCAGTACTTC	CASSPGRLLYEQYF
TRBV12-3/TRBV12-4	NA	many	TRBJ2-7	TGTGCCAGCAACCGGTTTGGCTCCTACGAGCAGTACTTC	CASNRFGSYEQYF
TRBV29-1	NA	NA	TRBJ2-3	TGCAGCGGTACAGGGATGGGTACGCAGTATTTT	CSGTGMGTQYF
TRBV29-1	NA	few	TRBJ2-1	TGCAGCGTTCTCCCAGGGGTCATCTACAATGAGCAGTTCTTC	CSVLPGVIYNEQFF
TRBV5-1	NA	few	TRBJ1-1	TGCGCCAGCAGCTTGGGCCCCCCCATGCGGGGGCACACTGAAGCTTTCTTT	CASSLGPPMRGHTEAFF
TRBV6-6	TRBD1	NA	TRBJ2-7	TGTGCCAGCAGGCCCGGGACAGTAGCTAATGAGCAGTACTTC	CASRPGTVANEQYF
TRBV4-1	TRBD1	NA	TRBJ2-5	TGCGCCAGCAGCCAAGTACCCGGGACAGTCCAAGAGACCCAGTACTTC	CASSQVPGTVQETQYF
TRBV24-1	TRBD2	NA	TRBJ2-2	TGTGCCACCAGTGCCCTACTAGCGGGAGGGCCTGAGTCCGGGGAGCTGTTTTTT	CATSALLAGGPESGELFF
TRBV4-3	TRBD1	many	TRBJ2-1	TGCGCCAGCAGCCAAGTGGGACAGAGCTACAATGAGCAGTTCTTC	CASSQVGQSYNEQFF
TRBV5-1	NA	NA	TRBJ2-2	TGCGCCAGCAGCTTGGGTAGGCACGGCGACGGGGAGCTGTTTTTT	CASSLGRHGDGELFF
TRBV12-3/TRBV12-4	NA	many	TRBJ2-3	TGTGCCAGCAGTCGACGGCGGGGCAGCACAGATACGCAGTATTTT	CASSRRRGSTDTQYF
TRBV10-3	TRBD2	NA	TRBJ2-5	TGTGCCATCGGCCCCGGGGGGGCCGAGGAGACCCAGTACTTC	CAIGPGGAEETQYF
TRBV5-1	TRBD1	NA	TRBJ2-7	TGCGCCAGCAGCACCGGGACAGCTCACGAGCAGTACTTC	CASSTGTAHEQYF
TRBV7-9	NA	NA	TRBJ1-1	TGTGCCAGCAGCTCAAACAGGGTTGGATTCCCCAGCCCTTTCTTT	CASSSNRVGFPSPFF
TRBV5-1	NA	NA	TRBJ2-2	TGCGCCAGCAGCCAAGAGGGCTCCGGGGAGCTGTTTTTT	CASSQEGSGELFF
TRBV9	NA	NA	TRBJ2-1	TGTGCCAGCAGCGTTGGACTAGGGGGGGACAATGAGCAGTTCTTC	CASSVGLGGDNEQFF
TRBV20-1	TRBD1	many	TRBJ1-2	TGCAGTGCTAGGACAGGGCCAAACTATGGCTACACCTTC	CSARTGPNYGYTF
TRBV5-1	NA	NA	TRBJ2-5	TGCGCCAGCAGCTTGGCCACTTTCCAAGAGACCCAGTACTTC	CASSLATFQETQYF
TRBV6-1	NA	NA	TRBJ1-1	TGTGCCAGCAGTGAACGGGGACCTGAAGCTTTCTTT	CASSERGPEAFF
TRBV7-2	TRBD1	once	TRBJ2-1	TGTGCCAGCAGCTCCAGACAGGGTCCCTACAATGAGCAGTTCTTC	CASSSRQGPYNEQFF
TRBV6-1	NA	NA	TRBJ1-2	TGTGCCAGCAGTCGAACCGGGGCCAACTATGGCTACACCTTC	CASSRTGANYGYTF
TRBV6-5	NA	NA	TRBJ2-7	TGTGCCAGCAGATATACCCTGGTGGGTAGTAGTTACGAGCAGTACTTC	CASRYTLVGSSYEQYF
TRBV27	NA	NA	TRBJ1-5	TGTGCCAGCAGTTTTGGGGGGCCGTTTCAGCCCCAGCATTTT	CASSFGGPFQPQHF
TRBV5-1	NA	NA	TRBJ2-1	TGCGCCAGCAGCTTGGCCCGCGGGATAAGATCCGGGAATGAGCAGTTCTTC	CASSLARGIRSGNEQFF
TRBV5-1	TRBD1	NA	TRBJ1-5	TGCGCCAGCAGCTTGGCCCCAGGACAGGGGGAGGATTTT	CASSLAPGQGEDF
TRBV7-2	NA	NA	TRBJ2-4	TGTGCCAGCAGCTCCGACACCAACATTCAGTACTTC	CASSSDTNIQYF
TRBV7-3	NA	few	TRBJ2-3	TGTGCCAGCAGCTTCTTAGCGGATAGCACAGATACGCAGTATTTT	CASSFLADSTDTQYF
TRBV20-1	TRBD1	NA	TRBJ1-1	TGCAGTGCTCCTTCTTTGGGACAGGGGACTGAAGCTTTCTTT	CSAPSLGQGTEAFF
TRBV2	TRBD1	NA	TRBJ2-1	TGTGCCCTAGAGGGGGACAGGGGGCGCGGGGAGCAGTTATTC	CALEGDRGRGEQLF
TRBV3-1	TRBD1	few	TRBJ2-1	TGTGCCAGCAGCCCACATTTAGGGGGCCCCTACAATGAGCAGTTCTTC	CASSPHLGGPYNEQFF
TRBV6-1	TRBD2	NA	TRBJ2-7	TGTGCCAGCAGACCTAACCTCGGGGGGGCCGACTCACGGGAGCAGTACTTC	CASRPNLGGADSREQYF
TRBV6-5	TRBD2	NA	TRBJ2-5	TGTGCCAGCAGCCATAGGACGGGACTAGCGGGAGACCAAGAGACCCAGTACTTC	CASSHRTGLAGDQETQYF
TRBV4-1	NA	NA	TRBJ2-7	TGCGCCAGCAGCCAAATCGGGGGCGAGCAGTACTTC	CASSQIGGEQYF
TRBV12-3/TRBV12-4	TRBD2	NA	TRBJ2-4	TGTGCCAGCAGTGTATCTCCGGGACTAGAAGGGGAAAACATTCAGTACTTC	CASSVSPGLEGENIQYF
TRBV29-1	NA	few	TRBJ2-7	TGCAGCGTTGTGGAAGCATACGAGCAGTACTTC	CSVVEAYEQYF
TRBV25-1	TRBD1	NA	TRBJ1-1	TGTGCCAGCAGTCCAGACAGGGAGCCGGCGCCTGAAGCTTTCTTT	CASSPDREPAPEAFF
TRBV20-1	NA	NA	TRBJ2-2	TGCAGTGCCCGAGAGGGAAGGGGCACCGGGGAGCTGTTTTTT	CSAREGRGTGELFF
TRBV12-3/TRBV12-4	TRBD2	NA	TRBJ2-3	TGTGCCAGCAGTCCACTCAGGACTAGAGGGTCCCAAGATACGCAGTATTTT	CASSPLRTRGSQDTQYF
TRBV7-9	NA	NA	TRBJ2-7	TGTGCCAGCAGCTTATTTGGGAGCTCCTACGAGCAGTACTTC	CASSLFGSSYEQYF
TRBV6-2/TRBV6-3	TRBD2	NA	TRBJ2-5	TGTGCCAGCAGCAACTTAGCGGGTTTTGTCTTC	CASSNLAGFVF
TRBV3-1	NA	few	TRBJ1-1	TGTGCCAGCAGCCAAGTAACCGCCGGGGAAGGTTTCTTT	CASSQVTAGEGFF
TRBV12-3/TRBV12-4	TRBD1	NA	TRBJ1-2	TGTGCCAGCAGTCCTGGACAGGGGGCATCTCATGGCTACACCTTC	CASSPGQGASHGYTF
TRBV6-2/TRBV6-3	NA	NA	TRBJ2-1	TGTGCCAGCAGGCCCTTGGAGTTCTCCGACCCTGAGCAGTTCTTC	CASRPLEFSDPEQFF